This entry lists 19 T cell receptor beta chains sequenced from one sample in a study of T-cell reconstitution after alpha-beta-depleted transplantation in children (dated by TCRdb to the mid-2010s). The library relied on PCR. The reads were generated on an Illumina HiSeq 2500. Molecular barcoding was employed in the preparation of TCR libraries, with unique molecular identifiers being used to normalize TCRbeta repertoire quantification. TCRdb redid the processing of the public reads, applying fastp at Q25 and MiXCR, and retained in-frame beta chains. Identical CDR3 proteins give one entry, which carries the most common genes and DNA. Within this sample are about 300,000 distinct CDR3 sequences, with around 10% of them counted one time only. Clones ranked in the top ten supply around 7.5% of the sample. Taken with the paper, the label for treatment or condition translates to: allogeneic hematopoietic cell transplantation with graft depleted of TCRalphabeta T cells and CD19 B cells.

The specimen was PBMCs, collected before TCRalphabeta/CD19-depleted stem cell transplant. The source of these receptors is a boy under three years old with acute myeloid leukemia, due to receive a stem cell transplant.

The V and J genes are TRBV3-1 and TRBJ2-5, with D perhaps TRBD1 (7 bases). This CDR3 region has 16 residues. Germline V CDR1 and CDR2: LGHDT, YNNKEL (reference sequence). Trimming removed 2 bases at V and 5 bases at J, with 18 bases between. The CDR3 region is CASSQQTSGGRETQYF. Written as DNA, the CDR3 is TGTGCCAGCAGCCAACAAACATCAGGGGGGCGTGAGACCCAGTACTTC.

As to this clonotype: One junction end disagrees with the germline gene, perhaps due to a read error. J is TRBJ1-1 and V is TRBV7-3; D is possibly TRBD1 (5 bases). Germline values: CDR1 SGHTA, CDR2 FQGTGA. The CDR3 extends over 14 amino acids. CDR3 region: CDSSLGHSNTEAFF. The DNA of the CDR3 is TGTGACAGCAGCTTAGGACATTCGAACACTGAAGCTTTCTTT.

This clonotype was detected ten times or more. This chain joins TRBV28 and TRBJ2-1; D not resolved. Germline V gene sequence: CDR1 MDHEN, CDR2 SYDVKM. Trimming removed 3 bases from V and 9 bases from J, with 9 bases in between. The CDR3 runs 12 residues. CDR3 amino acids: CASSFQQVEQFF. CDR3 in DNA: TGTGCCAGCAGTTTCCAGCAGGTTGAGCAGTTCTTC.

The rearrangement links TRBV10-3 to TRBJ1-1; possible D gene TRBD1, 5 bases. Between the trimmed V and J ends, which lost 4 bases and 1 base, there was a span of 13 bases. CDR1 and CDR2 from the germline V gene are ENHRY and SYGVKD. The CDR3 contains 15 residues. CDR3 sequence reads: CAISVSGTANTEAFF. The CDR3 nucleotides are TGTGCCATCAGTGTTTCCGGGACGGCGAACACTGAAGCTTTCTTT.

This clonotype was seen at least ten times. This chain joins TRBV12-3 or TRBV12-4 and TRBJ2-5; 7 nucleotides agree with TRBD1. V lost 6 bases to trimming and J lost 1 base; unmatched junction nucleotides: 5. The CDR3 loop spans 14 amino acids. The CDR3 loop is CASSSGQVQETQYF. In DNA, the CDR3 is TGTGCCAGCAGCTCCGGACAGGTCCAAGAGACCCAGTACTTC.

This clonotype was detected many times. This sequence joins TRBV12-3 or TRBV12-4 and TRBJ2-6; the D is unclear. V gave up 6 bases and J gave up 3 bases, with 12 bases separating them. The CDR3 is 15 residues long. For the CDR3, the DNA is TGTGCCAGCAGCCCCCGTGGATATGGGGCCAACGTCCTGACTTTC. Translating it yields CASSPRGYGANVLTF.

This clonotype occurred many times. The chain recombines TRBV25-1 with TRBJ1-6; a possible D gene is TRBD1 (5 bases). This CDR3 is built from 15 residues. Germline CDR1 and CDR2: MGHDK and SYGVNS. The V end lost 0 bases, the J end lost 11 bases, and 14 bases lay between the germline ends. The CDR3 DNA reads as TGTGCCAGCAGTGAATACGGTGGGCCCAGGGCACCCCTCCACTTT. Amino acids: CASSEYGGPRAPLHF.

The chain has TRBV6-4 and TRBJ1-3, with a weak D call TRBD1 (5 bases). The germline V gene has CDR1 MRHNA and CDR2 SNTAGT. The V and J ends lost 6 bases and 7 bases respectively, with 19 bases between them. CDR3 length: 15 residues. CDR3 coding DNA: TGTGCCAGCAGCAGCGACCGGAGCTGGGGGAACACCATATATTTT. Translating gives CASSSDRSWGNTIYF.

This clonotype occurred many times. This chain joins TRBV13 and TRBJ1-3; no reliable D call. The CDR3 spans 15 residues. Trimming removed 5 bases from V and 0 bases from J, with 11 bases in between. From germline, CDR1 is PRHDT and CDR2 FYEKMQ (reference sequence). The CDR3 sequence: CASSPTSRSGNTIYF. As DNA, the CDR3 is TGTGCCAGCAGCCCCACAAGTCGCTCTGGAAACACCATATATTTT.

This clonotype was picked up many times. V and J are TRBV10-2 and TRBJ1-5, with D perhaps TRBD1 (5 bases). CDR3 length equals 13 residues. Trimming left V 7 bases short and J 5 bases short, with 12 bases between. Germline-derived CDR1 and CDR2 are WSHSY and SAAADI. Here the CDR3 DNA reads TGCGCCAGCAATCCGACAGTTGATCAGCCCCAGCATTTT. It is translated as CASNPTVDQPQHF.

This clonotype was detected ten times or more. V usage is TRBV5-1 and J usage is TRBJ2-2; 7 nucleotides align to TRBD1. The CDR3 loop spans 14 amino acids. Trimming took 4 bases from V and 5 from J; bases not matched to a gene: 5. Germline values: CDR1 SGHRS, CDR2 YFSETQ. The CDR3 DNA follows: TGCGCCAGCAGCCTGCTGACAGGGACCGGGGAGCTGTTTTTT. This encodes CASSLLTGTGELFF.

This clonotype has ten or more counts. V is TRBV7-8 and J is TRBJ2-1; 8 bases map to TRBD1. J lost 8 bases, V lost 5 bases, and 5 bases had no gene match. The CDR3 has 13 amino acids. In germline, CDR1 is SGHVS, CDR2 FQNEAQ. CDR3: CASSRTGIHEQFF. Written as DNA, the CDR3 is TGTGCCAGCAGCCGGACAGGGATCCATGAGCAGTTCTTC.

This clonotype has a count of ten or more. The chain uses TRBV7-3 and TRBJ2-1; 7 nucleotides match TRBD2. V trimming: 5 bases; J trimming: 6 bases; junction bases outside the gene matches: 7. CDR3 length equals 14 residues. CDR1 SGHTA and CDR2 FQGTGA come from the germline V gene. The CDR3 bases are TGTGCCAGCAGCGCGGCGGGACTACTCAATGAGCAGTTCTTC. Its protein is CASSAAGLLNEQFF.

The CDR3 DNA reads TGCGCCAGCAGCTTCTTCTACTCTGGGGCCAACGTCCTGACTTTC. Amino acids: CASSFFYSGANVLTF. The chain uses TRBV5-1 and TRBJ2-6; D unclear. The ends were cut back, 2 bases at V and 0 bases at J, with 6 bases in the middle. CDR1 is SGHRS and CDR2 is YFSETQ in the germline V gene. This CDR3 region has 15 residues.

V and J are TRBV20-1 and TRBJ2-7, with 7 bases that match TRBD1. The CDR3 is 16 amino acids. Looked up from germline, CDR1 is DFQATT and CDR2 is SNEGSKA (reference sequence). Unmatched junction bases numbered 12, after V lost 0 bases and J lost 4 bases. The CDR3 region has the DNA TGCAGTGCTAGAGATGGGGCGGCAGGGGGAACATACGAGCAGTACTTC. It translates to CSARDGAAGGTYEQYF.

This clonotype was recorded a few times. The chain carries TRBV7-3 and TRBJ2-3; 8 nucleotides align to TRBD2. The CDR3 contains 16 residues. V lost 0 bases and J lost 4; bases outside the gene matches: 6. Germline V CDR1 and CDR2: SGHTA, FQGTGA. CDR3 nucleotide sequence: TGTGCCAGCAGCTTAACCGGAGCGGGAGTGGCAGATACGCAGTATTTT. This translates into CASSLTGAGVADTQYF.

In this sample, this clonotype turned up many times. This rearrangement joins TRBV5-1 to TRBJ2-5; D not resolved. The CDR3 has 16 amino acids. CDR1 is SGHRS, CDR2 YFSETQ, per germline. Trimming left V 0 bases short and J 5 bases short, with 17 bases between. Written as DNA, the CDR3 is TGCGCCAGCAGCTTGGGTGGCACCACACGACGTGAGACCCAGTACTTC. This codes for CASSLGGTTRRETQYF.

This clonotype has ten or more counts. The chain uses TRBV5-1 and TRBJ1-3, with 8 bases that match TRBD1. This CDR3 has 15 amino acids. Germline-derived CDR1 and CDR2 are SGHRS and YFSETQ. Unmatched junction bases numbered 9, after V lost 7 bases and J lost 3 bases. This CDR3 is CASQFDRGYGNTIYF. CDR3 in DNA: TGCGCCAGCCAGTTCGACAGGGGCTATGGAAACACCATATATTTT.

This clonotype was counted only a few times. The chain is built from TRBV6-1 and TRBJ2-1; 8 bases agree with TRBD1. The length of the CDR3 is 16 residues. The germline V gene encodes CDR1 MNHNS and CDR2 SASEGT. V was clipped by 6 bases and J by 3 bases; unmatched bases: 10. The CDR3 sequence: CASSTGTGKIYNEQFF. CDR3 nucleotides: TGTGCCAGCAGCACCGGGACAGGAAAAATCTACAATGAGCAGTTCTTC.